These 28 T cell receptor beta chains originate from one sample sequenced in a study of cytomegalovirus exposure and HLA in healthy donors. TCRdb keeps only in-frame clones here, not all; method: immunoSEQ multiplex PCR. The table lists over 200,000 clones, roughly 88% of them singletons. Material: PBMCs. All receptors come from a woman between 18 and 29 years old in good health and CMV-seronegative.

This chain uses TRBV30 with TRBJ1-2, with D possibly being TRBD1 (6 bases). The CDR3 runs 12 residues. The germline V and J ends were trimmed by 4 bases and 4 bases, with 10 bases remaining between them. Germline CDR1 and CDR2: GTSNPN and SVGIG (reference sequence). CDR3 protein: CAWNQGIYGYTF. The CDR3 DNA sequence: TGTGCCTGGAACCAGGGGATCTATGGCTACACCTTC.

The chain has TRBV5-6 and TRBJ2-7; 7 positions match TRBD2. With V trimmed by 4 bases and J by 4 bases, 11 bases remained unmatched. The CDR3 has 15 amino acids. The germline V gene encodes CDR1 SGHDT and CDR2 YYEEEE. The CDR3 loop reads CASSASGEGRYEQYF. The CDR3 DNA follows: TGTGCCAGCAGCGCTTCGGGGGAGGGCCGGTACGAGCAGTACTTC.

The chain carries TRBV7-9 and TRBJ2-7, with D hard to call. V was clipped by 5 bases and J by 1 base, with 12 bases between them. This CDR3 contains 14 residues. CDR1 and CDR2 (germline): SEHNR, FQNEAQ (reference sequence). The chain's CDR3 is CASSPALESYEQYF. CDR3 in DNA: TGTGCCAGCAGCCCCGCCCTCGAGTCCTACGAGCAGTACTTC.

The chain recombines TRBV19 with TRBJ2-1; possibly TRBD1 for D (6 bases). CDR3 length: 11 amino acids. The germline V and J ends were trimmed by 9 bases and 8 bases, with 11 bases remaining between them. The V gene's germline CDR1 is LNHDA and CDR2 SQIVND (reference sequence). The CDR3 is CASTGIHEQFF. The CDR3 nucleotides are TGTGCCAGCACAGGGATCCATGAGCAGTTCTTC.

The J gene is TRBJ2-3, the V gene TRBV7-2, with D possibly TRBD1 on 6 matching bases. V shed 5 bases and J shed 1 base, with 16 bases lying between them. Germline-derived CDR1 and CDR2 are SGHTA and FQGNSA. The CDR3 has 16 residues. The CDR3 DNA reads TGTGCCAGCAGCACCCAACAGGGAAGGGGCACAGATACGCAGTATTTT. Encoded protein: CASSTQQGRGTDTQYF.

This clone was found a few times. V gene TRBV7-6 combines with J gene TRBJ2-7, with 9 bases lining up with TRBD1. Germline lookup yields CDR1 SGHVS and CDR2 FNYEAQ. The CDR3 sequence is 15 residues long. V lost 5 bases to trimming and J lost 2 bases; unmatched junction nucleotides: 7. CDR3 bases: TGTGCCAGCAGCCCGTGGGACAGGGCGGCCTACGAGCAGTACTTC. It codes for CASSPWDRAAYEQYF.

V is TRBV11-2 and J is TRBJ2-7, with 7 bases that match TRBD1. The V and J ends lost 4 bases and 5 bases, in that order; junction bases with no gene match: 2. This CDR3 has 12 amino acids. Germline V gene data show CDR1 as SGHAT and CDR2 as FQNNGV. The CDR3 sequence is CASSSQGNEQYF. In DNA form, the CDR3 reads TGTGCCAGCAGCTCACAGGGGAACGAGCAGTACTTC.

The rearrangement links TRBV28 to TRBJ1-4; TRBD1 matches at 7 bases. V shed 4 bases, J shed 7 bases, and the junction held 6 bases outside the gene matches. CDR1 is MDHEN and CDR2 is SYDVKM in the germline V gene. The CDR3 spans 14 residues. The CDR3 DNA follows: TGTGCCAGCAGTTCCACAGGGGTTGGTGAAAAACTGTTTTTT. This encodes CASSSTGVGEKLFF.

The table lists this clone with a count of one. The CDR3 loop is CASKPGQGGNEKLFF. For the CDR3, the DNA is TGCGCCAGCAAACCGGGACAGGGGGGGAATGAAAAACTGTTTTTT. The chain has TRBV5-1 and TRBJ1-4, with 11 bases lining up with TRBD1. The germline gives CDR1 SGHRS, CDR2 YFSETQ. The ends lost 6 bases at V and 5 bases at J; junction bases unmatched: 6. The CDR3 runs 15 residues. Full variable domain (rest looked up from reference TRBV5-1 and TRBJ1-4): KAGVTQTPRYLIKTRGQQVTLSCSPISGHRSVSWYQQTPGQGLQFLFEYFSETQRNKGNFPGRFSGRQFSNSRSEMNVSTLELGDSALYLCASKPGQGGNEKLFFGSGTQLSVL.

This clone was counted a few times. The CDR3 spells CAWRATARGPEQYF. The DNA of the CDR3 is TGTGCCTGGAGGGCAACGGCGAGGGGGCCCGAGCAGTACTTC. The chain joins TRBV30 to TRBJ2-7; 7 nucleotides line up with TRBD1. CDR3 length: 14 amino acids. After removal of 3 bases from V and 6 bases from J, the junction contained 11 bases not matched to a gene. Germline V lookup: CDR1 GTSNPN, CDR2 SVGIG (reference sequence). The variable domain in full, completed from reference TRBV30 and TRBJ2-7, reads SQTIHQWPATLVQPVGSPLSLECTVEGTSNPNLYWYRQAAGRGLQLLFYSVGIGQISSEVPQNLSASRPQDRQFILSSKKLLLSDSGFYLCAWRATARGPEQYFGPGTRLTVT.

This chain uses TRBV9 with TRBJ2-7, with 8 bases identical to TRBD1. The CDR3 sequence is 14 residues long. The germline V gene encodes CDR1 SGDLS and CDR2 YYNGEE. V lost 0 bases to trimming and J lost 3 bases; unmatched junction nucleotides: 2. CDR3 nucleotide sequence: TGTGCCAGCAGCGTAGGGGGGACAGGCTACGAGCAGTACTTC. This sequence encodes CASSVGGTGYEQYF.

The rearrangement uses TRBV27 and TRBJ2-3, with unresolved D. Germline-derived CDR1 and CDR2 are MNHEY and SMNVEV (reference sequence). Trimming cost V 5 bases and J 2 bases, with 11 bases left between them. There are 14 residues in the CDR3. CDR3 amino acids: CASSPNQITDTQYF. For the CDR3, the DNA is TGTGCCAGCAGTCCAAACCAGATCACAGATACGCAGTATTTT.

The rearrangement links TRBV30 to TRBJ2-6; TRBD2 is a possible D gene (5 bases). The CDR3 contains 16 residues. From germline, CDR1 is GTSNPN and CDR2 SVGIG (reference sequence). Trimming shortened V by 5 bases and J by 0 bases, and 14 bases separated the two germline ends. CDR3 sequence: CAWEGSTLSGANVLTF. The CDR3 DNA reads as TGTGCCTGGGAGGGCTCCACTCTCTCTGGGGCCAACGTCCTGACTTTC.

Ten or more counts support this clone. The chain couples TRBV5-6 to TRBJ2-7, with 7 nucleotides matching TRBD2. The ends lost 4 bases at V and 4 bases at J; junction bases unmatched: 5. The CDR3 length is 13 residues. Germline lookup yields CDR1 SGHDT and CDR2 YYEEEE. The CDR3: CASSRGGSYEQYF. In DNA, the CDR3 is TGTGCCAGCAGCCGCGGGGGTTCGTACGAGCAGTACTTC. Using reference TRBV5-6 and TRBJ2-7 for the parts outside the CDR3, the full variable domain is DAGVTQSPTHLIKTRGQQVTLRCSPKSGHDTVSWYQQALGQGPQFIFQYYEEEERQRGNFPDRFSGHQFPNYSSELNVNALLLGDSALYLCASSRGGSYEQYFGPGTRLTVT.

The rearrangement uses TRBV29-1 and TRBJ1-1; TRBD1 might be the D (5 bases). Trimming removed 4 bases at V and 5 bases at J, with 14 bases between. This CDR3 comprises 13 residues. CDR1 and CDR2 from the germline V gene are SQVTM and ANQGSEA. The CDR3 spells CSVVRVEGTEAFF. The DNA of the CDR3 is TGCAGCGTTGTTCGGGTGGAGGGGACTGAAGCTTTCTTT.

The chain recombines TRBV5-4 with TRBJ2-1; 8 bases map to TRBD2. The CDR3 totals 16 residues. The junction had 11 bases not matched to a gene; V was cut back by 4 bases and J by 5 bases. The germline CDR1 and CDR2 sequences are SGHNT and YYREEE (reference sequence). CDR3 bases: TGTGCCAGCAGCCTGTTTCCGGGACTAGGTAACAATGAGCAGTTCTTC. This encodes CASSLFPGLGNNEQFF.

The table lists this clone with a count of one. The V gene is TRBV4-1, the J gene TRBJ1-2; possible D gene TRBD1, 6 bases. The CDR3 consists of 17 residues. V lost 3 bases to trimming and J lost 3 bases, with 20 bases between them. Germline CDR1 and CDR2: MGHRA and YSYEKL. Written as DNA, the CDR3 is TGCGCCAGCAGCCACCCCTCCGGGAGGGGGTTAGACTATGGCTACACCTTC. Residues: CASSHPSGRGLDYGYTF.

The J gene is TRBJ2-3, the V gene TRBV28, with D hard to call. This CDR3 spans 16 amino acids. Germline assignment: CDR1 MDHEN and CDR2 SYDVKM. V dropped 10 bases and J dropped 2 bases, with 22 bases sitting between them. CDR3 amino acids: CATKSPILGPTDTQYF. The CDR3 region has the DNA TGTGCCACCAAGTCCCCCATTCTAGGTCCCACAGATACGCAGTATTTT.

This chain connects TRBV5-6 to TRBJ2-5; 12 bases align to TRBD2. V was clipped by 4 bases and J by 4 bases; unmatched bases: 2. Germline V gene sequence: CDR1 SGHDT, CDR2 YYEEEE. The CDR3 covers 14 residues. The CDR3 is CASSPLAGGETQYF. DNA for the CDR3: TGTGCCAGCAGCCCACTAGCGGGAGGAGAGACCCAGTACTTC.

The V and J genes are TRBV6-6 and TRBJ1-1; tentative D call: TRBD1 (5 bases). Trimming removed 4 bases at V and 0 bases at J, with 6 bases between. This CDR3 is 13 amino acids long. The germline gives CDR1 MNHNY, CDR2 SVGAGI (reference sequence). The CDR3 loop reads CASSWGVNTEAFF. For the CDR3, the DNA is TGTGCCAGCAGTTGGGGGGTGAACACTGAAGCTTTCTTT.

The V gene is TRBV10-3, the J gene TRBJ1-5; no reliable D call. CDR1 and CDR2 from the germline V gene are ENHRY and SYGVKD. V lost 2 bases and J lost 6, with 5 bases in between. This CDR3 has 12 amino acids. The CDR3, as DNA: TGTGCCATCAGTGAGCGGAGTCAGCCCCAGCATTTT. Amino acids: CAISERSQPQHF.

This clone was seen more than once but under ten times. The chain uses TRBV30 and TRBJ2-2, with TRBD2 matching 10 bases. V dropped 4 bases and J dropped 1; count of bases not matched to a gene: 6. The germline V gene has CDR1 GTSNPN and CDR2 SVGIG (reference sequence). CDR3 length equals 16 residues. The CDR3 bases are TGTGCCTGGATCTCCGGGACTAGCGAGAACACCGGGGAGCTGTTTTTT. Translated: CAWISGTSENTGELFF. The complete variable domain, with remaining parts taken from reference TRBV30 and TRBJ2-2, reads SQTIHQWPATLVQPVGSPLSLECTVEGTSNPNLYWYRQAAGRGLQLLFYSVGIGQISSEVPQNLSASRPQDRQFILSSKKLLLSDSGFYLCAWISGTSENTGELFFGEGSRLTVL.

This clone was detected only once. V usage is TRBV29-1 and J usage is TRBJ1-1; TRBD1 agrees at 7 bases. CDR1 and CDR2 (germline): SQVTM, ANQGSEA. The junction had 6 bases not matched to a gene; V was cut back by 5 bases and J by 0 bases. The CDR3 is 14 residues long. CDR3: CSVLRQGLNTEAFF. In nucleotides, the CDR3 is TGCAGCGTTCTCCGACAGGGCCTGAACACTGAAGCTTTCTTT.

The chain carries TRBV7-6 and TRBJ2-3; D might be TRBD1 (5 bases). Trimming took off 3 bases at V and 5 bases at J, with 15 bases between the two ends. The CDR3 length is 15 residues. Germline loops: CDR1 SGHVS, CDR2 FNYEAQ. CDR3 region: CASSFTQGTGDTQYF. In DNA, the CDR3 is TGTGCCAGCAGCTTTACGCAGGGTACTGGAGATACGCAGTATTTT.

The chain recombines TRBV2 with TRBJ2-3; D perhaps matches TRBD2 (6 bases). This CDR3 has 13 residues. The germline V and J ends were trimmed by 6 bases and 4 bases, with 11 bases remaining between them. CDR1 is SNHLY and CDR2 is FYNNEI in the germline V gene. CDR3 in DNA: TGTGCCAGCAGCTTGACTAGTGCAGATACGCAGTATTTT. It codes for CASSLTSADTQYF.

V and J are TRBV11-2 and TRBJ2-1; D gene ambiguous. This CDR3 contains 14 residues. Trimming cost V 0 bases and J 5 bases, with 8 bases left between them. CDR1 and CDR2 (germline): SGHAT, FQNNGV. CDR3 region: CASSLDGGNNEQFF. The CDR3 DNA reads TGTGCCAGCAGCTTAGATGGCGGAAACAATGAGCAGTTCTTC.

This clone has just one count. The chain joins TRBV6-5 to TRBJ1-1, with 10 bases identical to TRBD1. The CDR3 consists of 14 residues. Germline assignment: CDR1 MNHEY and CDR2 SVGAGI. Germline trimming cut 8 bases from V and 5 bases from J; bases unmatched to any gene: 8. CDR3 nucleotides: TGTGCCAGCGGTCGACAGGGGGCCGGTACTGAAGCTTTCTTT. This encodes CASGRQGAGTEAFF.

The chain is built from TRBV30 and TRBJ2-7, with a possible D match to TRBD2 (5 bases). Between the trimmed V and J ends, which lost 7 bases and 3 bases, there was a span of 16 bases. The CDR3 extends over 13 amino acids. CDR1 GTSNPN and CDR2 SVGIG come from the germline V gene (reference sequence). CDR3 sequence reads: CAYDAEALYEQYF. DNA of the CDR3: TGTGCCTACGACGCGGAGGCGCTCTACGAGCAGTACTTC.